Presented here are 9 T cell receptor beta chains from one specimen sequenced in a study of OX40 agonist ivuxolimab in advanced cancers. Here immunoSEQ multiplex PCR was the method, and the copy in TCRdb shows in-frame clones only, minus some. The sample contains about 98,000 clones, less than 90% of which appear only once. Sequenced here: CD4+ or CD8+ T cells sorted from blood, sampled in a trial of the OX40 agonist ivuxolimab. Source of these receptors: an adult with an advanced solid tumor such as melanoma, head and neck, liver or kidney cancer.

There are a few counts of this clone. This sequence joins TRBV6-5 and TRBJ1-2; D might be TRBD1 (5 bases). The CDR3 spans 13 residues. Germline V gene lookup returns CDR1 MNHEY and CDR2 SVGAGI. V lost 0 bases to trimming and J lost 7 bases, with 9 bases between them. CDR3 protein: CASSYSGEGGYTF. For the CDR3, the DNA is TGTGCCAGCAGTTACTCGGGGGAAGGTGGCTACACCTTC.

J is TRBJ2-5 and V is TRBV14; 8 nucleotides line up with TRBD1. Germline V gives CDR1 SGHDN, CDR2 FVKESK. CDR3 length: 16 amino acids. J gave up 1 base and V 3 bases, and 7 bases lay outside the gene matches. CDR3 protein: CASSHTGGFTQETQYF. Written as DNA, the CDR3 is TGTGCCAGCAGCCATACAGGGGGATTTACCCAAGAGACCCAGTACTTC.

The rearrangement joins TRBV9 to TRBJ2-3; a possible D gene is TRBD2 (5 bases). Trimming left V 4 bases short and J 1 base short, with 13 bases between. This CDR3 region has 15 residues. The germline gives CDR1 SGDLS, CDR2 YYNGEE. The CDR3 region is CASSLTRSRTDTQYF. In nucleotides, the CDR3 is TGTGCCAGCAGCCTAACTAGAAGCCGCACAGATACGCAGTATTTT.

The V call is TRBV28, the J call TRBJ2-3; 7 positions match TRBD2. V lost 6 bases, J lost 4 bases, and 4 bases stayed unmatched. The CDR3 runs to 13 residues. The germline V gene has CDR1 MDHEN and CDR2 SYDVKM. This CDR3 reads CASRGRASDTQYF. The CDR3 DNA follows: TGTGCCAGCAGAGGGAGGGCCTCAGATACGCAGTATTTT.

The chain's CDR3 is CAITEGYRGDNEQFF. CDR3 sequence (DNA): TGTGCCATCACCGAGGGTTACCGAGGAGACAATGAGCAGTTCTTC. This chain uses TRBV10-3 with TRBJ2-1, with a weak D call TRBD2 (5 bases). Germline V gives CDR1 ENHRY, CDR2 SYGVKD. With 7 bases removed from V and 5 bases from J, the gap between germline ends came to 18 bases. The CDR3 has 15 amino acids.

The rearrangement uses TRBV4-1 and TRBJ2-2, with 10 bases that match TRBD2. The CDR3 totals 16 residues. Trimming removed 6 bases from V and 6 bases from J; junction bases left unmatched: 10. Germline values: CDR1 MGHRA, CDR2 YSYEKL. The CDR3 region is CASRDGAGGPSGELFF. DNA for the CDR3: TGCGCCAGCAGGGACGGAGCGGGAGGGCCCTCCGGGGAGCTGTTTTTT.

The chain links TRBV6-1 to TRBJ2-7; D may match TRBD1 or TRBD2 (5 bases each). V dropped 5 bases and J dropped 4 bases, with 15 bases sitting between them. This CDR3 is 14 amino acids long. Germline V gene data show CDR1 as MNHNS and CDR2 as SASEGT. The CDR3 DNA reads TGTGCCAGCAGTCCCGGGACGGCCTTATACGAGCAGTACGTC. It encodes CASSPGTALYEQYV.

The chain recombines TRBV20-1 with TRBJ1-1; D gene ambiguous. V gave up 1 base and J gave up 11 bases, with 11 bases separating them. The CDR3 loop spans 11 amino acids. The germline V gene has CDR1 DFQATT and CDR2 SNEGSKA (reference sequence). The CDR3, as DNA: TGCAGTGCTAGAGCTTCCGTAGAGGCTTTCTTT. Protein product: CSARASVEAFF.

CDR3 residues: CASSLLGGLNYGYTF. The CDR3 nucleotides read TGTGCCAGCAGTTTATTGGGAGGACTCAACTATGGCTACACCTTC. This sequence joins TRBV27 and TRBJ1-2; D gene ambiguous. V shed 1 base and J shed 2 bases, with 11 bases lying between them. The germline CDR1 and CDR2 sequences are MNHEY and SMNVEV (reference sequence). CDR3 length: 15 residues.